Following are 26 T cell receptor beta chains from one sample sequenced in a study of blood T cell repertoires in COVID-19. Some clones are missing from TCRdb's copy, which holds only in-frame ones; the method was immunoSEQ multiplex PCR. The table lists 300,000 to 400,000 clones, approximately 83% of them singletons. The specimen sequenced was PBMCs or T cells enriched from blood (not recorded which). These receptors originate from a middle-aged woman with acute COVID-19.

The chain combines TRBV9 with TRBJ2-1; 8 nucleotides line up with TRBD2. The germline V gene has CDR1 SGDLS and CDR2 YYNGEE. CDR3 length: 17 amino acids. Trimming cost V 4 bases and J 8 bases; bases outside gene matches: 17. CDR3 loop: CASSFSPPGGGSYEQFF. Here the CDR3 DNA reads TGTGCCAGCAGCTTCAGCCCCCCCGGGGGGGGTAGTTATGAGCAGTTCTTC. Combining the CDR3 with reference TRBV9 and TRBJ2-1 gives the whole variable domain DSGVTQTPKHLITATGQRVTLRCSPRSGDLSVYWYQQSLDQGLQFLIQYYNGEERAKGNILERFSAQQFPDLHSELNLSSLELGDSALYFCASSFSPPGGGSYEQFFGPGTRLTVL.

The chain recombines TRBV6-5 with TRBJ2-1, with 13 bases matching TRBD2. The germline gives CDR1 MNHEY, CDR2 SVGAGI. The CDR3 has 15 residues. V was pared by 4 bases and J by 8 bases, with 5 bases of the junction left unmatched. The CDR3 region is CASSSRTSGGYEQFF. The CDR3 DNA reads as TGTGCCAGCAGTTCAAGGACTAGCGGGGGCTATGAGCAGTTCTTC.

The genes are TRBV6-5 and TRBJ1-6; D gene ambiguous. Germline-derived CDR1 and CDR2 are MNHEY and SVGAGI. V shed 8 bases and J shed 7 bases, with 12 bases lying between them. The CDR3 totals 13 residues. CDR3 bases: TGTGCCAGCCACCGGGATCGGAATTCACCCCTCCACTTT. Residues: CASHRDRNSPLHF.

This chain uses TRBV4-3 with TRBJ2-2; TRBD1 is a possible D gene (6 bases). CDR3 size: 15 residues. CDR1 is LGHNA, CDR2 YSLEER, per germline. The ends were cut back, 4 bases at V and 4 bases at J, with 13 bases in the middle. The CDR3 bases are TGCGCCAGCAGCCGGGGGCAGGGGAGCACCGGGGAGCTGTTTTTT. Translation gives CASSRGQGSTGELFF.

Notes on this clone: Distinct nucleotide sequences in the sample also encode this CDR3. CDR3 sequence reads: CASSETSGKTGELFF. For the CDR3, the DNA is TGTGCCAGCAGTGAGACTAGCGGGAAAACCGGGGAGCTGTTTTTT. The chain has TRBV2 and TRBJ2-2; 11 bases fit TRBD2. V lost 3 bases and J lost 5; bases outside the gene matches: 2. Germline V gives CDR1 SNHLY, CDR2 FYNNEI. The CDR3 consists of 15 residues.

V usage is TRBV13 and J usage is TRBJ1-5; D ambiguous. The CDR3 has 12 amino acids. Germline V lookup: CDR1 PRHDT, CDR2 FYEKMQ (reference sequence). V lost 2 bases and J 5 bases, leaving 4 bases between the germline ends. CDR3 loop: CASSLLDQPQHF. The CDR3 DNA reads TGTGCCAGCAGCTTACTAGATCAGCCCCAGCATTTT.

This clone was counted between two and nine times. This chain joins TRBV3-1 (or the pseudogene TRBV3-2) and TRBJ2-3, with D possibly matching TRBD1 (5 bases). With 2 bases removed from V and 8 bases from J, the gap between germline ends came to 17 bases. The germline CDR1 and CDR2 sequences are LGHDT and YNNKEL (reference sequence). The length of the CDR3 is 15 residues. In DNA, the CDR3 is TGTGCCAGCAGCCAAAGTCCAGTCCCAGGGTCTACGCAGTATTTT. Protein: CASSQSPVPGSTQYF.

V is TRBV27 and J is TRBJ1-1, with 8 positions matching TRBD1. The CDR3 runs 13 residues. Trimming removed 5 bases from V and 10 bases from J; junction bases left unmatched: 9. Germline values: CDR1 MNHEY, CDR2 SMNVEV (reference sequence). The chain's CDR3 is CASSPYRQGRAFF. In nucleotides, the CDR3 is TGTGCCAGCAGTCCCTATCGACAGGGGAGAGCTTTCTTT.

The chain joins TRBV15 to TRBJ1-5; D might be TRBD1 (6 bases). There are 15 residues in the CDR3. Germline loops: CDR1 LNHNV, CDR2 YYDKDF (reference sequence). V lost 1 base, J lost 6 bases, and 13 bases lay in between. The CDR3 is CATSRGKGGVQPQHF. The CDR3 nucleotides are TGTGCCACCAGCAGAGGTAAAGGGGGAGTTCAGCCCCAGCATTTT.

V gene TRBV5-4 combines with J gene TRBJ2-3, with TRBD2 matching 9 bases. From germline, CDR1 is SGHNT and CDR2 YYREEE (reference sequence). With V trimmed by 5 bases and J by 2 bases, 3 bases remained unmatched. The CDR3 has 14 amino acids. The DNA for the CDR3 is TGTGCCAGCAGTAGCGGGGGTTTCACAGATACGCAGTATTTT. Encoded protein: CASSSGGFTDTQYF.

The rearrangement joins TRBV6-2 or TRBV6-3 to TRBJ2-2, with 11 nucleotides matching TRBD1. V shed 2 bases, J shed 1 base, and the junction held 12 bases outside the gene matches. Germline CDR1 is MNHEY and CDR2 is SVGEGT. CDR3 length: 20 residues. The CDR3 region is CASSYEDRGRKYLNTGELFF. The CDR3 DNA is TGTGCCAGCAGTTACGAGGACAGGGGGCGTAAGTACCTGAACACCGGGGAGCTGTTTTTT.

A single count supports this clone. The rearrangement joins TRBV15 to TRBJ1-3, with D unresolved. The length of the CDR3 is 16 residues. Trimming removed 0 bases from V and 0 bases from J, with 9 bases in between. Germline CDR1 LNHNV, CDR2 YYDKDF (reference sequence). The CDR3 DNA is TGTGCCACCAGCAGAGAGAGAGGGATCTCTGGAAACACCATATATTTT. Protein product: CATSRERGISGNTIYF.

The chain joins TRBV6-2 or TRBV6-3 to TRBJ2-5; tentatively, D is TRBD2 (6 bases). Germline CDR1 is MNHEY and CDR2 is SVGEGT. Deletions cut 2 bases from V and 1 base from J, with 8 bases between. The CDR3 is 14 amino acids. The CDR3 loop reads CASSYGTVQETQYF. DNA for the CDR3: TGTGCCAGCAGTTACGGGACTGTCCAAGAGACCCAGTACTTC.

The CDR3 sequence: CASSPLAGANTDTQYF. The CDR3 DNA is TGTGCCAGCAGCCCCTTAGCGGGAGCGAACACAGATACGCAGTATTTT. The chain is built from TRBV7-3 and TRBJ2-3, with 9 bases aligning to TRBD2. Germline lookup yields CDR1 SGHTA and CDR2 FQGTGA. J was trimmed by 2 bases and V by 5 bases; bases with no gene match: 8. This CDR3 has 16 amino acids.

V usage is TRBV4-1 and J usage is TRBJ2-7; D gene unclear. This CDR3 is built from 14 residues. Germline-derived CDR1 and CDR2 are MGHRA and YSYEKL. Trimming took off 1 base at V and 3 bases at J, with 10 bases between the two ends. CDR3 loop: CASSQVGSNYEQYF. Written as DNA, the CDR3 is TGCGCCAGCAGCCAAGTGGGCTCGAACTACGAGCAGTACTTC.

In its sample, this clone was seen a few times. This chain connects TRBV7-3 to TRBJ1-6; D is undetermined. CDR1 is SGHTA, CDR2 FQGTGA, per germline. This CDR3 is built from 13 residues. V lost 0 bases to trimming and J lost 7 bases, with 4 bases between them. The CDR3, as DNA: TGTGCCAGCAGCTTAACCCCGAATTCACCCCTCCACTTT. Protein product: CASSLTPNSPLHF.

This chain joins TRBV27 and TRBJ2-7, with TRBD2 matching 12 bases. CDR3 length: 19 amino acids. The germline CDR1 and CDR2 sequences are MNHEY and SMNVEV (reference sequence). The V and J ends lost 5 bases and 4 bases, in that order; junction bases with no gene match: 18. The CDR3 sequence: CASSHGTSGLNPTAYEQYF. In DNA, the CDR3 is TGTGCCAGCAGTCATGGGACTAGCGGGCTCAATCCAACGGCGTACGAGCAGTACTTC.

This sequence joins TRBV18 and TRBJ1-4; D is uncertain. CDR1 is KGHSH and CDR2 is LQKENI in the germline V gene. Trimming took off 4 bases at V and 0 bases at J, with 12 bases between the two ends. The CDR3 contains 16 residues. As DNA, the CDR3 is TGTGCCAGCTCACGCGTAACCGGAGCAACTAATGAAAAACTGTTTTTT. Translating gives CASSRVTGATNEKLFF.

V usage is TRBV7-2 and J usage is TRBJ2-7; D remains ambiguous. The V gene lost 1 base and the J gene lost 2 bases, with 9 bases spanning the gap. The CDR3 covers 14 residues. CDR1 is SGHTA and CDR2 is FQGNSA in the germline V gene. The DNA of the CDR3 is TGTGCCAGCAGCTTAGTTGCCGGAGCCTACGAGCAGTACTTC. It translates to CASSLVAGAYEQYF.

The rearrangement links TRBV27 to TRBJ2-1; 11 nucleotides align to TRBD2. This CDR3 has 16 amino acids. The V segment lost 2 bases and the J segment 4 bases; nucleotides outside the gene matches: 4. Germline V gene sequence: CDR1 MNHEY, CDR2 SMNVEV (reference sequence). The CDR3, as DNA: TGTGCCAGCAGTTTAGGGGCTAGCGGGGGGTACAATGAGCAGTTCTTC. This codes for CASSLGASGGYNEQFF.

This chain joins TRBV7-8 and TRBJ2-7; weak D call: TRBD1 (5 bases). This CDR3 has 14 amino acids. V was trimmed by 3 bases and J by 1 base, leaving 10 bases between them. Germline-derived CDR1 and CDR2 are SGHVS and FQNEAQ. CDR3 DNA: TGTGCCAGCAGCTTTTCCGGACAATCCTACGAGCAGTACTTC. Translating it yields CASSFSGQSYEQYF.

The CDR3 nucleotides are TGCGCCAGCAGCCAAGATCTAGGGAGCAATGAGCAGTTCTTC. Protein: CASSQDLGSNEQFF. The V and J genes are TRBV4-3 and TRBJ2-1; possible D gene TRBD2, 5 bases. CDR1 is LGHNA and CDR2 is YSLEER in the germline V gene. The CDR3 consists of 14 residues. The germline V and J ends were trimmed by 0 bases and 6 bases, with 9 bases remaining between them.

J is TRBJ1-1 and V is TRBV7-2; 7 bases agree with TRBD1. V lost 1 base and J lost 7; bases outside the gene matches: 6. The germline V gene encodes CDR1 SGHTA and CDR2 FQGNSA. The CDR3 runs to 14 residues. CDR3 in DNA: TGTGCCAGCAGCTTAGGGGGACAGACCTTTGAAGCTTTCTTT. It specifies CASSLGGQTFEAFF.

The V call is TRBV7-2, the J call TRBJ2-2; weak D call: TRBD1 (6 bases). Germline CDR1 reads SGHTA; CDR2 reads FQGNSA. The CDR3 is made up of 16 amino acids. V lost 2 bases, J lost 0 bases, and 10 bases lay in between. CDR3 sequence (DNA): TGTGCCAGCAGCTTATTTACAGGGACGAACACCGGGGAGCTGTTTTTT. It is translated as CASSLFTGTNTGELFF.

A word on this clone: Within the sample, other DNA sequences also encode this same CDR3. The rearrangement links TRBV5-1 to TRBJ1-5, with 7 bases aligning to TRBD1. Germline loops: CDR1 SGHRS, CDR2 YFSETQ. The trim removed 0 bases at V and 1 base at J, leaving 1 base unmatched. The CDR3 consists of 15 residues. The CDR3 reads CASSLETGSNQPQHF. The CDR3 DNA reads TGCGCCAGCAGCTTGGAGACAGGGAGCAATCAGCCCCAGCATTTT.

The J gene is TRBJ2-1, the V gene TRBV7-2; the match to TRBD2 covers 16 bases. The germline V gene has CDR1 SGHTA and CDR2 FQGNSA. V lost 5 bases to trimming and J lost 9 bases; unmatched junction nucleotides: 13. This CDR3 is built from 18 residues. The CDR3 DNA reads TGTGCCAGCAGCCCGGGCCGGGGACTAGCGGGAGGGCCGCGTGAGCAGTTCTTC. Amino acid sequence: CASSPGRGLAGGPREQFF. The full variable domain, completed using reference TRBV7-2 and TRBJ2-1, is GAGVSQSPSNKVTEKGKDVELRCDPISGHTALYWYRQSLGQGLEFLIYFQGNSAPDKSGLPSDRFSAERTGGSVSTLTIQRTQQEDSAVYLCASSPGRGLAGGPREQFFGPGTRLTVL.